Sequencing of this T cell receptor (beta chain) was carried out in a study of human T cells and chemical hapten exposure. For the study at large: Upper inner arm skin measuring about 2 cm by about 2 cm received 2% DPC for sensitization. Study-wide points: TCRs at a frequency above 1 in 1000 stayed unchanged with DPC sensitization. Healthy people's immune response may differ from that of the donors, who had alopecia.

Time point: patch test 2, 6 weeks after DPC sensitization. Treatment noted: therapeutic diphenylcyclopropenone sensitization with weekly scalp DPC. Every donor had alopecia and was 18 to 70 years old; all were suitable for DPC. A remark on this clonotype: The antigen remains undetermined.

V was pared by 2 bases and J by 3 bases, with 8 bases of the junction left unmatched. Germline V lookup: CDR1 SGHDT, CDR2 YYEEEE. The CDR3 totals 15 residues. MiXCR was run by TCRdb on the RACE reads, yielding one entry per CDR3 protein. The profile shows just over 350,000 distinct CDR3 sequences, roughly 6.3% of them singletons. This clonotype was obtained from a woman between 18 and 29 years old with alopecia areata. Some clones in this sample may be carry-over from other donors' samples. This specimen was whole blood, taken in connection with sensitization to the hapten diphenylcyclopropenone (DPC). This rearrangement joins TRBV5-6 to TRBJ2-7, with 7 bases fitting TRBD2. For the CDR3, the DNA is TGTGCCAGCAGCTTTAAAACTAGCGATCTCTACGAGCAGTACTTC. Encoded protein: CASSFKTSDLYEQYF.